Here is one T cell receptor beta chain with its context. What it binds is not known. This sample is drawn from a study of a mutant IDH1 vaccine in newly diagnosed glioma. Trimming at V came to 3 bases and at J to 4 bases, leaving 12 bases not matched to a gene. Looked up from germline, CDR1 is GTSNPN and CDR2 is SVGIG (reference sequence). This CDR3 is built from 15 residues. This sample's time point: week 47, end of study. In every dose of vaccine, 300 ug of mutant IDH1 20-mer peptide was given alongside topical imiquimod. Scheduled for weeks 1, 3, 5, 7, 11, 15, 19 and 23, eight vaccinations were given to patients. Findings and caveats of the study: Pseudoprogression seemed unlinked to shifts in top peripheral T cell clonotypes.

Measured with immunoSEQ multiplex PCR; TCRdb has only the in-frame clones, and not every one. This table has about 94,000 clones, around 92% appearing once. The gene calls are TRBV30 and TRBJ2-7; TRBD1 matches at 7 bases. This receptor was identified in a woman between 50 and 59 years old with glioma. Sample: PBMCs, taken from a glioma patient whose treatment included an IDH1 peptide vaccine. The CDR3 spells CAWRGQGRGTYEQYF. The CDR3 nucleotides are TGTGCCTGGAGGGGCCAAGGCAGGGGGACGTACGAGCAGTACTTC.